The clone carrying this T cell receptor (beta chain) came up many times. V was shortened by 9 bases and J by 1 base, with 14 bases between the two germline ends. CDR1 and CDR2 (germline): KGHDR, SFDVKD. The CDR3 has 15 residues. Methods used by the authors: Amplification of reference gene primers provided the estimated nucleated cell counts. Profiled with immunoSEQ multiplex PCR; TCRdb holds only in-frame clones, not every one. For V, J and clone size, that table is used; D and trimming come from the DNA. The repertoire holds about 250,000 clones, with around 85% as singletons. The data derive from a study of blood T cell repertoires in COVID-19. About the study: Whether acute or convalescent, the COVID-19 samples came from the United States, Italy and Spain.

The origin of this receptor is a man aged 80 or over with acute or convalescent COVID-19. This chain uses TRBV24-1 with TRBJ2-2; no firm D call. Sequenced material: peripheral blood. CDR3 DNA sequence: TGTGCCACCCCACACCATGCAGGGAACACCGGGGAGCTGTTTTTT. Translated, it gives CATPHHAGNTGELFF.